These T cell receptor beta chains were read from a single sample in a study of Ad26.COV2.S vaccination and SARS-CoV-2 variants. Profiled with immunoSEQ multiplex PCR; TCRdb holds only in-frame clones, not every one. The table includes some 390,000 clones, around 91% detected once. The specimen comprised peripheral blood, sampled in a trial of Ad26.COV2.S vaccine versus placebo. The receptors here all came from a person aged 18-65 years who received the Ad26.COV2.S COVID-19 vaccine or a placebo. The CDR3 runs from the conserved cysteine through the conserved F or W. Fields, in order: clone size, J gene, V gene, D gene, CDR3 protein, CDR3 DNA. A D gene is named only where the DNA matches it firmly. Expanded clones are given a class, and other clones once, few, many or no size at all.

abundance: -
j_gene: TRBJ1-1
v_gene: TRBV16
d_gene: TRBD1
CDR3aa: CASSPPGQGGSDTEAFF
CDR3nt: TGTGCCAGCAGCCCCCCAGGACAGGGGGGGTCGGACACTGAAGCTTTCTTT

abundance: -
j_gene: TRBJ2-5
v_gene: TRBV5-1
d_gene: TRBD1
CDR3aa: CASRTGDGETQYF
CDR3nt: TGCGCCAGCAGGACAGGGGATGGAGAGACCCAGTACTTC

abundance: -
j_gene: TRBJ1-2
v_gene: TRBV4-1
d_gene: TRBD1
CDR3aa: CASRPPGQGAGGYTF
CDR3nt: TGCGCCAGCAGACCCCCGGGACAGGGGGCAGGGGGCTACACCTTC

abundance: few
j_gene: TRBJ2-7
v_gene: TRBV25-1
d_gene: -
CDR3aa: CASSELGSKGEQYF
CDR3nt: TGTGCCAGCAGTGAACTGGGCAGCAAAGGCGAGCAGTACTTC

abundance: -
j_gene: TRBJ1-2
v_gene: TRBV18
d_gene: -
CDR3aa: CASSPNTGTYGYTF
CDR3nt: TGTGCCAGCTCACCGAATACAGGGACCTATGGCTACACCTTC

abundance: -
j_gene: TRBJ1-2
v_gene: TRBV28
d_gene: TRBD1
CDR3aa: CASSPMGQRAYGYTF
CDR3nt: TGTGCCAGCAGTCCGATGGGACAGAGAGCCTATGGCTACACCTTC

abundance: -
j_gene: TRBJ2-5
v_gene: TRBV29-1
d_gene: TRBD1
CDR3aa: CSVETPGTGRETQYF
CDR3nt: TGCAGCGTTGAGACCCCCGGGACAGGGAGGGAGACCCAGTACTTC

abundance: once
j_gene: TRBJ2-3
v_gene: TRBV14
d_gene: TRBD2
CDR3aa: CASSQGGGSQYF
CDR3nt: TGTGCCAGCAGCCAAGGAGGCGGGAGTCAGTATTTT

abundance: -
j_gene: TRBJ2-3
v_gene: TRBV5-6
d_gene: -
CDR3aa: CASSPHGGRTDTQYF
CDR3nt: TGTGCCAGCAGCCCCCACGGCGGGCGCACAGATACGCAGTATTTT

abundance: -
j_gene: TRBJ2-7
v_gene: TRBV7-2
d_gene: TRBD2
CDR3aa: CASSLVAGDYEQYF
CDR3nt: TGTGCCAGCAGCTTAGTTGCGGGGGACTACGAGCAGTACTTC

abundance: -
j_gene: TRBJ1-4
v_gene: TRBV6-6
d_gene: TRBD1
CDR3aa: CASSPRTGWKDEKLFF
CDR3nt: TGTGCCAGCAGTCCGCGGACAGGGTGGAAGGATGAAAAACTGTTTTTT

abundance: -
j_gene: TRBJ1-2
v_gene: TRBV4-1
d_gene: -
CDR3aa: CASSHPGQTNYGYTF
CDR3nt: TGCGCCAGCAGCCACCCAGGGCAGACAAACTATGGCTACACCTTC

abundance: -
j_gene: TRBJ2-5
v_gene: TRBV10-3
d_gene: TRBD2
CDR3aa: CAISAGLAGETQYF
CDR3nt: TGTGCCATCAGTGCCGGACTAGCTGGAGAGACCCAGTACTTC

abundance: -
j_gene: TRBJ2-7
v_gene: TRBV19
d_gene: -
CDR3aa: CASSIFGGVAYEQYF
CDR3nt: TGTGCCAGTAGTATTTTCGGCGGGGTCGCCTACGAGCAGTACTTC

abundance: -
j_gene: TRBJ2-7
v_gene: TRBV6-5
d_gene: -
CDR3aa: CASSSDTFRTYEQYF
CDR3nt: TGTGCCAGCAGTTCCGACACATTCCGGACCTACGAGCAGTACTTC

abundance: -
j_gene: TRBJ1-1
v_gene: TRBV18
d_gene: -
CDR3aa: CASSSQANTEAFF
CDR3nt: TGTGCCAGCTCAAGTCAGGCGAACACTGAAGCTTTCTTT

abundance: -
j_gene: TRBJ2-2
v_gene: TRBV21-1
d_gene: -
CDR3aa: CASSKDRRTGELFF
CDR3nt: TGTGCCAGCAGCAAGGATAGGCGTACCGGGGAGCTGTTTTTT

abundance: -
j_gene: TRBJ2-1
v_gene: TRBV24-1
d_gene: -
CDR3aa: CATSDKASDEQFF
CDR3nt: TGTGCCACCAGTGACAAGGCGTCGGATGAGCAGTTCTTC

abundance: -
j_gene: TRBJ2-1
v_gene: TRBV29-1
d_gene: TRBD2
CDR3aa: CSVERTSGSWGGNEQFF
CDR3nt: TGCAGCGTTGAGCGAACTAGCGGGAGTTGGGGGGGCAATGAGCAGTTCTTC

abundance: -
j_gene: TRBJ2-4
v_gene: TRBV19
d_gene: -
CDR3aa: CASSIDSGKNIQYF
CDR3nt: TGTGCCAGTAGTATTGACAGCGGCAAAAACATTCAGTACTTC

abundance: -
j_gene: TRBJ2-1
v_gene: TRBV7-2
d_gene: TRBD2
CDR3aa: CASSLAGTSPHNEQFF
CDR3nt: TGTGCCAGCAGCTTAGCCGGGACTAGCCCCCACAATGAGCAGTTCTTC

abundance: -
j_gene: TRBJ2-1
v_gene: TRBV25-1
d_gene: -
CDR3aa: CASSEYTRGNEQFF
CDR3nt: TGTGCCAGCAGTGAATATACCCGGGGCAATGAGCAGTTCTTC

abundance: -
j_gene: TRBJ2-7
v_gene: TRBV3-1/TRBV3-2
d_gene: -
CDR3aa: CASSHLSRLECYEQYF
CDR3nt: TGTGCCAGCAGCCATCTATCTAGACTGGAGTGCTACGAGCAGTACTTC

abundance: -
j_gene: TRBJ2-1
v_gene: TRBV6-4
d_gene: TRBD2
CDR3aa: CASSAGGGDYNEQFF
CDR3nt: TGTGCCAGCAGTGCGGGGGGAGGGGACTACAATGAGCAGTTCTTC

abundance: -
j_gene: TRBJ2-1
v_gene: TRBV10-3
d_gene: -
CDR3aa: CAISESGLYNEQFF
CDR3nt: TGTGCCATCAGTGAGTCGGGACTTTACAATGAGCAGTTCTTC

abundance: -
j_gene: TRBJ1-6
v_gene: TRBV14
d_gene: TRBD1
CDR3aa: CASSPPGQANSPLHF
CDR3nt: TGTGCCAGCAGCCCTCCGGGACAGGCGAATTCACCCCTCCACTTT

abundance: -
j_gene: TRBJ1-5
v_gene: TRBV12-5
d_gene: TRBD1
CDR3aa: CASAQDRGRQPQHF
CDR3nt: TGTGCTAGTGCCCAGGACAGGGGACGCCAGCCCCAGCATTTT

abundance: -
j_gene: TRBJ2-3
v_gene: TRBV11-2
d_gene: -
CDR3aa: CASSTWTGTDTQYF
CDR3nt: TGTGCCAGCAGCACCTGGACAGGCACAGATACGCAGTATTTT

abundance: -
j_gene: TRBJ2-1
v_gene: TRBV2
d_gene: TRBD2
CDR3aa: CASSDTAGGYNEQFF
CDR3nt: TGTGCCAGCAGTGACACAGCGGGAGGTTACAATGAGCAGTTCTTC

abundance: -
j_gene: TRBJ2-1
v_gene: TRBV9
d_gene: -
CDR3aa: CASSVGAGSTYNEQFF
CDR3nt: TGTGCCAGCAGCGTAGGTGCAGGGAGTACCTACAATGAGCAGTTCTTC

abundance: -
j_gene: TRBJ2-1
v_gene: TRBV15
d_gene: TRBD2
CDR3aa: CATSRDWASGNIYNEQFF
CDR3nt: TGTGCCACCAGCAGAGATTGGGCTAGCGGGAATATATACAATGAGCAGTTCTTC

abundance: -
j_gene: TRBJ1-2
v_gene: TRBV7-9
d_gene: TRBD1
CDR3aa: CASSLDWTGHYGYTF
CDR3nt: TGTGCCAGCAGCTTAGACTGGACAGGGCACTATGGCTACACCTTC

abundance: once
j_gene: TRBJ1-5
v_gene: TRBV28
d_gene: -
CDR3aa: CASRYTGQQPQHF
CDR3nt: TGTGCCAGCAGATACACGGGGCAACAGCCCCAGCATTTT

abundance: -
j_gene: TRBJ2-4
v_gene: TRBV4-2
d_gene: -
CDR3aa: CASSPLEGRVGKNIQYF
CDR3nt: TGTGCCAGCAGCCCCCTAGAGGGCAGGGTGGGCAAAAACATTCAGTACTTC

abundance: -
j_gene: TRBJ2-1
v_gene: TRBV2
d_gene: -
CDR3aa: CASSPEVNEQFF
CDR3nt: TGTGCCAGCAGTCCGGAAGTGAATGAGCAGTTCTTC

abundance: -
j_gene: TRBJ2-7
v_gene: TRBV5-1
d_gene: -
CDR3aa: CASSSRQRHNTYEQYF
CDR3nt: TGCGCCAGCAGCTCTAGACAGAGACATAACACCTACGAGCAGTACTTC

abundance: -
j_gene: TRBJ1-3
v_gene: TRBV6-5
d_gene: -
CDR3aa: CASSFRSGNSGNTIYF
CDR3nt: TGTGCCAGCAGTTTCAGGTCAGGGAACTCTGGAAACACCATATATTTT

abundance: -
j_gene: TRBJ2-7
v_gene: TRBV28
d_gene: -
CDR3aa: CASSAGGQLTPYF
CDR3nt: TGTGCCAGCAGTGCAGGTGGGCAGCTCACTCCGTACTTC

abundance: -
j_gene: TRBJ2-5
v_gene: TRBV27
d_gene: TRBD2
CDR3aa: CASSLSGSETQYF
CDR3nt: TGTGCCAGCAGTTTGAGCGGGAGTGAGACCCAGTACTTC

abundance: -
j_gene: TRBJ2-7
v_gene: TRBV7-3
d_gene: -
CDR3aa: CASSASGRGLGEQYF
CDR3nt: TGTGCCAGCAGCGCCTCGGGGCGAGGCCTCGGCGAGCAGTACTTC

abundance: -
j_gene: TRBJ2-7
v_gene: TRBV6-5
d_gene: -
CDR3aa: CASSYSRSQHDEQYF
CDR3nt: TGTGCCAGCAGTTACTCTCGGTCGCAGCATGACGAGCAGTACTTC

abundance: -
j_gene: TRBJ2-7
v_gene: TRBV2
d_gene: -
CDR3aa: CASYRVPTYEQYF
CDR3nt: TGTGCCAGCTACCGGGTCCCGACCTACGAGCAGTACTTC

abundance: once
j_gene: TRBJ1-5
v_gene: TRBV30
d_gene: -
CDR3aa: CAWAGSSRLLPQHF
CDR3nt: TGTGCCTGGGCTGGGTCGTCCAGACTTCTACCCCAGCATTTT

abundance: -
j_gene: TRBJ2-1
v_gene: TRBV4-2
d_gene: TRBD2
CDR3aa: CASSRERISGRDRYNEQFF
CDR3nt: TGTGCCAGCAGCCGAGAGCGGATCAGCGGGAGGGATCGCTACAATGAGCAGTTCTTC

abundance: -
j_gene: TRBJ2-4
v_gene: TRBV5-6
d_gene: -
CDR3aa: CASSSEQANIQYF
CDR3nt: TGTGCCAGCAGTAGTGAACAGGCGAACATTCAGTACTTC

abundance: -
j_gene: TRBJ2-1
v_gene: TRBV28
d_gene: TRBD2
CDR3aa: CASEPSGRTYNEQFF
CDR3nt: TGTGCCAGCGAACCTAGCGGGAGGACCTACAATGAGCAGTTCTTC

abundance: -
j_gene: TRBJ1-3
v_gene: TRBV9
d_gene: -
CDR3aa: CASSVVDSLGSSGNTIYF
CDR3nt: TGTGCCAGCAGCGTAGTCGACAGCCTGGGATCCTCTGGAAACACCATATATTTT

abundance: -
j_gene: TRBJ1-4
v_gene: TRBV5-1
d_gene: TRBD1
CDR3aa: CASSLRTGGFEKLFF
CDR3nt: TGCGCCAGCAGCCTACGGACAGGGGGCTTTGAAAAACTGTTTTTT

abundance: few
j_gene: TRBJ2-7
v_gene: TRBV3-1/TRBV3-2
d_gene: TRBD1
CDR3aa: CASSHGDRGGEQYF
CDR3nt: TGTGCCAGCAGCCACGGGGACAGGGGCGGCGAGCAGTACTTC

abundance: once
j_gene: TRBJ1-1
v_gene: TRBV11-2
d_gene: -
CDR3aa: CASSQDLIAFF
CDR3nt: TGTGCCAGCAGCCAAGACCTGATAGCTTTCTTT

abundance: -
j_gene: TRBJ2-1
v_gene: TRBV28
d_gene: TRBD1
CDR3aa: CASSPSGTGTHHEQFF
CDR3nt: TGTGCCAGCAGTCCGTCAGGGACAGGAACCCACCATGAGCAGTTCTTC

abundance: -
j_gene: TRBJ2-3
v_gene: TRBV19
d_gene: -
CDR3aa: CASSIWAGATDTQYF
CDR3nt: TGTGCCAGTAGTATTTGGGCAGGGGCCACAGATACGCAGTATTTT

abundance: -
j_gene: TRBJ1-6
v_gene: TRBV2
d_gene: -
CDR3aa: CASLGERGRSPLHF
CDR3nt: TGTGCCAGCCTAGGTGAAAGGGGCCGCTCACCCCTCCACTTT

abundance: -
j_gene: TRBJ1-2
v_gene: TRBV9
d_gene: -
CDR3aa: CASSLHDGVNGYTF
CDR3nt: TGTGCCAGCAGCCTCCATGACGGGGTGAATGGCTACACCTTC

abundance: -
j_gene: TRBJ2-7
v_gene: TRBV28
d_gene: TRBD1
CDR3aa: CASSTTSGQGAYEQYF
CDR3nt: TGTGCCAGCAGTACAACGAGCGGACAGGGGGCTTACGAGCAGTACTTC

abundance: -
j_gene: TRBJ1-3
v_gene: TRBV14
d_gene: -
CDR3aa: CASSFATSGNTIYF
CDR3nt: TGTGCCAGCAGCTTCGCCACCTCTGGAAACACCATATATTTT

abundance: -
j_gene: TRBJ1-2
v_gene: TRBV29-1
d_gene: -
CDR3aa: CSVWDKFGYTF
CDR3nt: TGCAGCGTTTGGGACAAATTTGGCTACACCTTC

abundance: -
j_gene: TRBJ1-1
v_gene: TRBV14
d_gene: -
CDR3aa: CASSRVNTEAFF
CDR3nt: TGTGCCAGCAGCCGAGTGAACACTGAAGCTTTCTTT

abundance: few
j_gene: TRBJ1-1
v_gene: TRBV7-9
d_gene: -
CDR3aa: CASSYSRTEGGTEAFF
CDR3nt: TGTGCCAGCAGCTATTCCCGGACAGAAGGAGGGACTGAAGCTTTCTTT

abundance: few
j_gene: TRBJ1-1
v_gene: TRBV4-1
d_gene: TRBD1
CDR3aa: CASSYPNRQGVFSENTEAFF
CDR3nt: TGCGCCAGCAGCTACCCAAACCGACAGGGGGTCTTTTCAGAGAACACTGAAGCTTTCTTT